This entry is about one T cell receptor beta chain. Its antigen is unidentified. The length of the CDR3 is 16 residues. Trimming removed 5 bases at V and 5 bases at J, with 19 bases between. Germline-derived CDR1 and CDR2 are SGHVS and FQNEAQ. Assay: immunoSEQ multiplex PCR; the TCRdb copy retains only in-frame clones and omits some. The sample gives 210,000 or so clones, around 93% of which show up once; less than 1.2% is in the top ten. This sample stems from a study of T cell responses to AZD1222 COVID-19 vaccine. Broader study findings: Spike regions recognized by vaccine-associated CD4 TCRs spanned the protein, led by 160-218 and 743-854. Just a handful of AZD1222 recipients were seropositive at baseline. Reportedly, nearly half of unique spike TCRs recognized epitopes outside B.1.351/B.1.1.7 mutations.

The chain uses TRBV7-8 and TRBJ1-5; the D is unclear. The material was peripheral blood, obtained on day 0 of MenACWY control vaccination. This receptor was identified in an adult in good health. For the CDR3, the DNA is TGTGCCAGCAGCCCATTCTCGGGGATAAGGGATCAGCCCCAGCATTTT. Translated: CASSPFSGIRDQPQHF.